These T cell receptor beta chains were read from a single sample in a study of cytomegalovirus exposure and HLA in healthy donors. Clones were read by immunoSEQ multiplex PCR, and TCRdb kept only the in-frame ones, dropping some. The table lists 180,000 or so clones, around 87% of them singletons. Sequencing was performed on PBMCs. Receptor source: a woman aged 25 to 39 in good health and CMV-seronegative. CDR3s include the opening cysteine and the closing phenylalanine or tryptophan. A D gene is named only where the DNA matches it firmly. Size is omitted from some rows. Given values are once, few, many or a class for expanded clones.

J	size	D	V	DNA	CDR3
TRBJ1-6	-	TRBD1	TRBV9	TGTGCCAGCAGCGCTACCGGCGGGACAGGTAACAATTCACCCCTCCACTTT	CASSATGGTGNNSPLHF
TRBJ1-1	once	-	TRBV6-7	TGTGCCAGCCTAAGGGAGGGTGGGAACACTGAAGCTTTCTTT	CASLREGGNTEAFF
TRBJ1-6	-	TRBD1	TRBV7-9	TGTGCCAGCAGCTTAGGTCTGGGACAGGGGAATTCACCCCTCCACTTT	CASSLGLGQGNSPLHF
TRBJ1-4	-	-	TRBV9	TGTGCCAGTACAGGGTTTAATGAAAAACTGTTTTTT	CASTGFNEKLFF
TRBJ2-3	-	-	TRBV27	TGTGCTGCGGGCGTCCAGGGGTCAGATACGCAGTATTTT	CAAGVQGSDTQYF
TRBJ2-7	-	-	TRBV6-5	TGTGCCAGCAGTTACTCTCCAGGGACCTACGAGCAGTACTTC	CASSYSPGTYEQYF
TRBJ2-1	-	-	TRBV5-1	TGCGCCAGCAGCAACCCCAGGGTCCCCTACAATGAGCAGTTCTTC	CASSNPRVPYNEQFF
TRBJ2-5	-	TRBD1	TRBV10-2	TGCGCCAGCAGCGTGACAGGGAAAGAGACCCAGTACTTC	CASSVTGKETQYF
TRBJ2-5	-	TRBD2	TRBV7-8	TGTGCCAGCAGCTTTACTAGCGGGGGGGCCAGGGAGACCCAGTACTTC	CASSFTSGGARETQYF
TRBJ1-2	few	-	TRBV19	TGTGCCAGTAGGTCAGGGGACGGCTACACCTTC	CASRSGDGYTF
TRBJ1-1	-	TRBD1	TRBV5-1	TGCGCCAGCGCCAAGACAGGGGGCACTGAAGCTTTCTTT	CASAKTGGTEAFF
TRBJ2-1	medium-sized	TRBD2	TRBV6-5	TGTGCCAGCAGGCCGGGACTACTAAACAATGAGCAGTTCTTC	CASRPGLLNNEQFF
TRBJ1-3	-	-	TRBV5-1	TGCGCCAGCAGCTTGATCCCGGGCTCTGGAAACACCATATATTTT	CASSLIPGSGNTIYF
TRBJ1-1	-	-	TRBV9	TGTGCCAGCAGCGTAGGCAGGGCGACTGAAGCTTTCTTT	CASSVGRATEAFF
TRBJ1-6	few	TRBD1	TRBV5-1	TGCGCCAGCAGCTTAGGCCCGGGACAGGGGAATTCACCCCTCCACTTT	CASSLGPGQGNSPLHF
TRBJ2-5	-	-	TRBV5-6	TGTGCCAGCACAGCAATAAGGGGGGGGCGGATGGAGACCCAGTACTTC	CASTAIRGGRMETQYF
TRBJ2-3	-	TRBD2	TRBV27	TGTGCCAGCAGTGCACGGGGGGGCCGCACAGATACGCAGTATTTT	CASSARGGRTDTQYF
TRBJ2-5	-	-	TRBV15	TGTGCCACCAGCAGAGATACGGGGACCCAGTACTTC	CATSRDTGTQYF
TRBJ1-2	-	-	TRBV5-6	TGTGCCAGCATCGAGACGGGTACTAACTATGGCTACACCTTC	CASIETGTNYGYTF
TRBJ2-7	-	-	TRBV21-1	TGTGCCAGCAGCAAAGCCCAACCGGGAGGCTACGAGCAGTACTTC	CASSKAQPGGYEQYF
TRBJ2-3	-	TRBD1	TRBV4-1	TGCGCCAGCAGTCGGAACCAGGGGCAGGGGGCAGATACGCAGTATTTT	CASSRNQGQGADTQYF
TRBJ1-1	-	-	TRBV18	TGTGCCAGCTCACCGAAGGGGAGGGACACTGAAGCTTTCTTT	CASSPKGRDTEAFF
TRBJ2-5	-	-	TRBV11-2	TGTGCCAGCAGAGAGAGCGGAGGCGGTTTTCGAGAGACCCAGTACTTC	CASRESGGGFRETQYF
TRBJ2-3	-	TRBD2	TRBV5-4	TGTGCCAGCAGCTCCCCTAGCGGAGCTTCTAGCACAGATACGCAGTATTTT	CASSSPSGASSTDTQYF
TRBJ1-6	-	TRBD1	TRBV27	TGTGCCAGCAGTTTCATGAGGACAGGGGCCCTTAATTCACCCCTCCACTTT	CASSFMRTGALNSPLHF
TRBJ2-3	-	-	TRBV2	TGTGCCAGCAGTGTGACAGATAGCACAGATACGCAGTATTTT	CASSVTDSTDTQYF
TRBJ2-3	-	-	TRBV4-1	TGCGCCAGCAGCCAGGCTCGAAGTGATACGCAGTATTTT	CASSQARSDTQYF
TRBJ2-7	few	TRBD2	TRBV7-2	TGTGCCAGCAGCACCCAGCGGGGGGGAACCTACGAGCAGTACTTC	CASSTQRGGTYEQYF
TRBJ2-7	once	-	TRBV2	TGTGCCAGCAGTGAAGGACACTTAATCTCCTACGAGCAGTACTTC	CASSEGHLISYEQYF
TRBJ1-2	-	TRBD1	TRBV2	TGTGCCAGCAGTGAACCGAGGACAGGGGGAAGCTATGGCTACACCTTC	CASSEPRTGGSYGYTF
TRBJ2-1	once	TRBD2	TRBV2	TGTGCCAGCAGAAAAGGACTAGCGGGGGGCCAATATTACAATGAGCAGTTCTTC	CASRKGLAGGQYYNEQFF
TRBJ1-4	-	TRBD1	TRBV30	TGTGCCTGGGCGGGACAGACTAATGAAAAACTGTTTTTT	CAWAGQTNEKLFF
TRBJ1-1	-	TRBD1	TRBV4-1	TGCGCCAGCAGCCTCGGACAGGGAGGTCTAGAAGCTTTCTTT	CASSLGQGGLEAFF
TRBJ2-5	-	-	TRBV7-2	TGTGCCAGCAGCTTAGGCACTGAAGAGACCCAGTACTTC	CASSLGTEETQYF
TRBJ2-1	-	-	TRBV10-2	TGCGCCAGCAGTTCCCAGGGGAATGAGCAGTTCTTC	CASSSQGNEQFF